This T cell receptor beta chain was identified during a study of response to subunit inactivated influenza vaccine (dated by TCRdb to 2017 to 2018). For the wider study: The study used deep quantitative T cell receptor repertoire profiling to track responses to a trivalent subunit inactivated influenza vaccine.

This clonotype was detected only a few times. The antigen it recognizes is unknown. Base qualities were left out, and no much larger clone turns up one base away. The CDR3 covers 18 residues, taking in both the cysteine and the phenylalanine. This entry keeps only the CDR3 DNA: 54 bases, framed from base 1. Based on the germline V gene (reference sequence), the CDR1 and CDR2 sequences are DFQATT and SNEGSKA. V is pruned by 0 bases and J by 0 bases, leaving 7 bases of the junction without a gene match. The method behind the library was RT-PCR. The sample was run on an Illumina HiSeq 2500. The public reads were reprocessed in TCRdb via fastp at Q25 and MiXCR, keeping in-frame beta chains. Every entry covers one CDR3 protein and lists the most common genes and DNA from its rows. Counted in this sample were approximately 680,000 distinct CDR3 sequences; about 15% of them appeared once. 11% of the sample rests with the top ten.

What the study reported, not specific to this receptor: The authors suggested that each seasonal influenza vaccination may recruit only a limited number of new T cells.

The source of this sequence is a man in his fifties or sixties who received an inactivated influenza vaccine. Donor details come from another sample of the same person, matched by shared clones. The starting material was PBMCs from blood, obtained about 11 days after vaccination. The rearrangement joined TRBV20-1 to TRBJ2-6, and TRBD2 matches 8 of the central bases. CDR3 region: CSARDLAGPYSGANVLTF. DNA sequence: TGCAGTGCTAGAGATCTAGCGGGTCCCTACTCTGGGGCCAACGTCCTGACTTTC.